A single sample gave rise to the 6 T cell receptor beta chains below, sequenced in a study of blood T cell repertoires in COVID-19. Here immunoSEQ multiplex PCR was the method, and the copy in TCRdb shows in-frame clones only, minus some. The data contain around 500,000 clones, about 88% of them singletons. Sequencing was done on a sample of PBMCs or T cells enriched from blood (not recorded which). Receptor source: a woman aged 55 to 70 who had recovered from COVID-19.

The chain has TRBV30 and TRBJ1-1; 7 bases line up with TRBD1. CDR3 length equals 13 residues. The V gene end was trimmed by 4 bases and the J gene end by 4 bases; junction bases not matched to a gene: 6. Germline V lookup: CDR1 GTSNPN, CDR2 SVGIG (reference sequence). The CDR3 region is CAWTRQGFTEAFF. CDR3 nucleotide sequence: TGTGCCTGGACCCGACAGGGCTTCACTGAAGCTTTCTTT.

The gene calls are TRBV30 and TRBJ1-1; the D gene is possibly TRBD1 (6 bases). V was pared by 2 bases and J by 4 bases, with 20 bases between. Germline-derived CDR1 and CDR2 are GTSNPN and SVGIG (reference sequence). This CDR3 region has 16 residues. CDR3: CAWSPHGPGAGTEAFF. Here the CDR3 DNA reads TGTGCCTGGAGTCCCCACGGGCCAGGGGCGGGCACTGAAGCTTTCTTT.

The chain couples TRBV30 to TRBJ1-2; TRBD1 aligns across 7 bases. The V and J ends lost 4 bases and 8 bases, in that order; junction bases with no gene match: 13. The CDR3 is 14 amino acids. Germline values: CDR1 GTSNPN, CDR2 SVGIG (reference sequence). In DNA, the CDR3 is TGTGCCTGGACCAGACAGGGAACGACGGGCGGCTACACCTTC. It encodes CAWTRQGTTGGYTF.

The chain employs TRBV9 and TRBJ1-6; D remains unclear. CDR1 is SGDLS, CDR2 YYNGEE, per germline. The ends were cut back, 0 bases at V and 9 bases at J, with 10 bases in the middle. CDR3 length: 14 residues. The CDR3 coding sequence is TGTGCCAGCAGCGTAGCTCAGTCAGGTTCACCCCTCCACTTT. The encoded protein is CASSVAQSGSPLHF.

This chain links TRBV19 with TRBJ2-2; D is possibly TRBD1 (5 bases). V gave up 8 bases and J gave up 6 bases, with 19 bases separating them. This CDR3 spans 15 amino acids. Germline CDR1 is LNHDA and CDR2 is SQIVND (reference sequence). DNA for the CDR3: TGTGCCAGTTCAAACCAGCAGGGATATTCCGGGGAGCTGTTTTTT. It codes for CASSNQQGYSGELFF.

The rearrangement uses TRBV7-9 and TRBJ2-3; a possible D gene is TRBD1 (7 bases). The germline CDR1 and CDR2 sequences are SEHNR and FQNEAQ (reference sequence). The CDR3 length is 18 residues. Trimming removed 5 bases from V and 4 bases from J, with 25 bases in between. DNA of the CDR3: TGTGCCAGCAGCCCTAAACTAGGAGGGACAGCTCCTCCAGATACGCAGTATTTT. Protein: CASSPKLGGTAPPDTQYF.